These 20 T cell receptor beta chains came from one sample sequenced in a study of blood T cell repertoires in COVID-19 (TCRdb year 2020). Library prep was done by the immunoSEQ multiplex PCR assay. TCRdb provides this immuneACCESS table in a form limited to in-frame rearrangements. Some clones are lacking; in checked studies, under half of them reflect an unresolved V gene, and why the rest are absent is not known. The sample table lists fewer than 40,000 clones, roughly 80% of them with a count of one. The ten largest clones represent about 3% of the sample. Source material: peripheral blood. All receptors derive from a man aged 70 or older with COVID-19, enrolled during active disease.

There are a few counts of this clone. The V and J genes are TRBV5-1 and TRBJ2-7; the match to TRBD1 covers 10 bases. Germline V gene data show CDR1 as SGHRS and CDR2 as YFSETQ. The CDR3 sequence is 14 residues long. With 4 bases clipped from V and 7 bases from J, the junction kept 8 bases outside the gene matches. CDR3 amino acids: CASSGGQGVGEQYF. The DNA for the CDR3 is TGCGCCAGCAGCGGTGGACAGGGGGTGGGAGAGCAGTACTTC.

The rearrangement joins TRBV30 to TRBJ1-5; 8 bases agree with TRBD1. Germline CDR1 is GTSNPN and CDR2 is SVGIG (reference sequence). The CDR3 covers 14 residues. After removal of 1 base from V and 6 bases from J, the junction contained 5 bases not matched to a gene. The CDR3 sequence: CAWSGGQASQPQHF. CDR3 nucleotide sequence: TGTGCCTGGAGTGGGGGACAGGCAAGTCAGCCCCAGCATTTT.

In this sample, this clone turned up once. This chain connects TRBV2 to TRBJ2-3; D uncertain. Deletions cut 2 bases from V and 4 bases from J, with 4 bases between. Germline-derived CDR1 and CDR2 are SNHLY and FYNNEI. The CDR3 consists of 12 residues. The CDR3 here is CASSELADTQYF. CDR3 bases: TGTGCCAGCAGTGAATTAGCAGATACGCAGTATTTT.

This clone has only a few counts. The V call is TRBV7-9, the J call TRBJ2-7, with TRBD1 matching 8 bases. From germline, CDR1 is SEHNR and CDR2 FQNEAQ (reference sequence). The V segment lost 5 bases and the J segment 3 bases; nucleotides outside the gene matches: 9. The CDR3 runs to 15 residues. CDR3 sequence reads: CASSPWTGTGYEQYF. The CDR3 DNA reads TGTGCCAGCAGCCCGTGGACAGGGACTGGCTACGAGCAGTACTTC.

This chain links TRBV5-1 with TRBJ2-7; 8 nucleotides align to TRBD2. The CDR3 runs to 16 residues. J was trimmed by 0 bases and V by 2 bases; bases with no gene match: 7. Germline-derived CDR1 and CDR2 are SGHRS and YFSETQ. Written as DNA, the CDR3 is TGCGCCAGCAGCTTTCTCCTAAGCGGGAGCTCCTACGAGCAGTACTTC. Its translation: CASSFLLSGSSYEQYF.

This rearrangement joins TRBV27 to TRBJ1-6; possibly TRBD1 for D (6 bases). The CDR3 contains 16 residues. Looked up from germline, CDR1 is MNHEY and CDR2 is SMNVEV (reference sequence). V lost 0 bases, J lost 9 bases, and 15 bases lay in between. This chain's CDR3 is CASSLSSWQGSSPLHF. CDR3 bases: TGTGCCAGCAGTTTATCGTCTTGGCAGGGGAGTTCACCCCTCCACTTT.

The chain employs TRBV11-3 and TRBJ2-5, with D possibly TRBD1 on 5 matching bases. The CDR3 has 12 residues. The germline CDR1 and CDR2 sequences are SGHNT and YENEEA. Trimming removed 3 bases from V and 8 bases from J, with 10 bases in between. As DNA, the CDR3 is TGTGCCAGCAGCTTTTCCCAGGGTACCCAGTACTTC. This encodes CASSFSQGTQYF.

V is TRBV4-1 and J is TRBJ1-3; a possible D gene is TRBD1 (6 bases). Deletions cut 4 bases from V and 0 bases from J, with 16 bases between. This CDR3 region has 17 residues. Germline values: CDR1 MGHRA, CDR2 YSYEKL. Here the CDR3 reads CASSLLTTGFSGNTIYF. CDR3 nucleotides: TGCGCCAGCAGCCTCCTTACTACAGGGTTCTCTGGAAACACCATATATTTT.

V and J are TRBV9 and TRBJ1-2; D ambiguous. Trimming shortened V by 4 bases and J by 6 bases, and 16 bases separated the two germline ends. The CDR3 extends over 14 amino acids. CDR1 is SGDLS and CDR2 is YYNGEE in the germline V gene. The CDR3 loop is CASSPLMGDNGYTF. CDR3 DNA sequence: TGTGCCAGCAGCCCCCTCATGGGAGACAATGGCTACACCTTC.

This clone was found once. This rearrangement joins TRBV6-5 to TRBJ1-5; tentative D call: TRBD1 (5 bases). CDR3 length equals 13 residues. The V and J ends lost 6 bases and 3 bases respectively, with 9 bases between them. Germline CDR1 and CDR2: MNHEY and SVGAGI. This CDR3 is CASRRQINQPQHF. For the CDR3, the DNA is TGTGCCAGCAGGCGACAGATCAATCAGCCCCAGCATTTT.

The chain links TRBV5-6 to TRBJ1-2; weak D call: TRBD1 (6 bases). In germline, CDR1 is SGHDT, CDR2 YYEEEE. Trimming pared 2 bases from V and 4 bases from J, leaving 15 bases between. CDR3 length equals 15 residues. The CDR3: CASSLGGDRGYGYTF. The CDR3 nucleotides read TGTGCCAGCAGCTTAGGGGGGGACCGCGGCTATGGCTACACCTTC.

This clone has more than one count but fewer than ten. This chain uses TRBV14 with TRBJ1-1; TRBD1 aligns across 8 bases. Per germline, CDR1 SGHDN and CDR2 FVKESK. J was trimmed by 5 bases and V by 3 bases; bases with no gene match: 8. The CDR3 runs to 15 residues. The CDR3 protein is CASSHLDREITEAFF. The CDR3 DNA is TGTGCCAGCAGCCACTTGGACAGGGAGATAACTGAAGCTTTCTTT.

This sequence joins TRBV11-2 and TRBJ2-6; D remains ambiguous. CDR3 length equals 15 residues. V was shortened by 1 base and J by 6 bases, with 10 bases between the two germline ends. From germline, CDR1 is SGHAT and CDR2 FQNNGV. CDR3: CASSLVEALANVLTF. The CDR3 nucleotides are TGTGCCAGCAGCTTAGTAGAGGCCCTGGCCAACGTCCTGACTTTC.

This clone was seen once. This rearrangement joins TRBV7-3 to TRBJ2-1; 8 positions match TRBD2. This CDR3 comprises 13 residues. Per the germline V gene, CDR1 is SGHTA and CDR2 is FQGTGA. The J segment lost 8 bases and the V segment lost 1 base, leaving 1 base of the junction unmatched. CDR3 protein: CASSLNGGDEQFF. The CDR3 DNA follows: TGTGCCAGCAGCTTAAACGGGGGGGATGAGCAGTTCTTC. Variable domain in full (rest from reference TRBV7-3 and TRBJ2-1): GAGVSQTPSNKVTEKGKYVELRCDPISGHTALYWYRQSLGQGPEFLIYFQGTGAADDSGLPNDRFFAVRPEGSVSTLKIQRTERGDSAVYLCASSLNGGDEQFFGPGTRLTVL.

J is TRBJ1-1 and V is TRBV27, with D perhaps matching TRBD1 (5 bases). V lost 5 bases, J lost 3 bases, and 28 bases lay in between. CDR1 is MNHEY and CDR2 is SMNVEV in the germline V gene (reference sequence). The CDR3 is made up of 19 amino acids. The CDR3 sequence is CASSKSAGVVKLLDTEAFF. For the CDR3, the DNA is TGTGCCAGCAGTAAATCTGCGGGGGTAGTAAAATTATTGGACACTGAAGCTTTCTTT.

CDR3 sequence reads: CASPQRSSGANVLTF. CDR3 coding DNA: TGCGCCAGCCCCCAGAGGTCTTCTGGGGCCAACGTCCTGACTTTC. J is TRBJ2-6 and V is TRBV5-1; D remains unclear. CDR1 and CDR2 (germline): SGHRS, YFSETQ. The CDR3 contains 15 residues. V was pared by 7 bases and J by 1 base, with 12 bases between. Combining the CDR3 with reference TRBV5-1 and TRBJ2-6 gives the whole variable domain KAGVTQTPRYLIKTRGQQVTLSCSPISGHRSVSWYQQTPGQGLQFLFEYFSETQRNKGNFPGRFSGRQFSNSRSEMNVSTLELGDSALYLCASPQRSSGANVLTFGAGSRLTVL.

The chain links TRBV10-3 to TRBJ1-2, with 8 bases that match TRBD1. Germline CDR1 and CDR2: ENHRY and SYGVKD. This CDR3 comprises 14 residues. With V trimmed by 0 bases and J by 13 bases, 10 bases remained unmatched. In DNA, the CDR3 is TGTGCCATCAGTGAGTCGACGTCGAGGACAGGGAGCACCTTC. Translating gives CAISESTSRTGSTF.

CDR3 coding DNA: TGTGCCAGCAGCCAGAGTCCGTTGATAGCGGCCTACGAGCAGTACTTC. It encodes CASSQSPLIAAYEQYF. The chain combines TRBV3-1 (or the pseudogene TRBV3-2) with TRBJ2-7; possible D gene TRBD2, 6 bases. V lost 3 bases and J 2 bases, leaving 17 bases between the germline ends. In germline, CDR1 is LGHDT, CDR2 YNNKEL (reference sequence). The CDR3 is 16 residues long.

This clone was detected only a few times. The V call is TRBV12-5, the J call TRBJ1-1; maybe TRBD1 (5 bases). The V end was cut by 6 bases, the J end by 2 bases, with 7 bases between. This CDR3 spans 12 amino acids. Germline V lookup: CDR1 LGHNT, CDR2 FRNRAP. As DNA, the CDR3 is TGTGCTAGTGGGACAGATAACACTGAAGCTTTCTTT. It yields the protein CASGTDNTEAFF. The full variable domain, in which reference TRBV12-5 and TRBJ1-1 provide the parts outside the CDR3, is DARVTQTPRHKVTEMGQEVTMRCQPILGHNTVFWYRQTMMQGLELLAYFRNRAPLDDSGMPKDRFSAEMPDATLATLKIQPSEPRDSAVYFCASGTDNTEAFFGQGTRLTVV.

J is TRBJ2-7 and V is TRBV6-5, with D tentatively TRBD1 (5 bases). V was shortened by 7 bases and J by 3 bases, with 13 bases between the two germline ends. This CDR3 region has 13 residues. The germline V gene encodes CDR1 MNHEY and CDR2 SVGAGI. For the CDR3, the DNA is TGTGCCAGCATCCTGGACACGCACTACGAGCAGTACTTC. This gives the protein CASILDTHYEQYF.